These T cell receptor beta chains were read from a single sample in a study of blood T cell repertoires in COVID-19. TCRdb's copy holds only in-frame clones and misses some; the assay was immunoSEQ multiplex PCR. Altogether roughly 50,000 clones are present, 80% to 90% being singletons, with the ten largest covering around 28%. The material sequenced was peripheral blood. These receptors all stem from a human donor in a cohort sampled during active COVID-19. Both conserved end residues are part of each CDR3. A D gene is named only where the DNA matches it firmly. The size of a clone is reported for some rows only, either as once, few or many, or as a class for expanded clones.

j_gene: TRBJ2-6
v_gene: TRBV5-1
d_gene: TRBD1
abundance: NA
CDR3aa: CASSLEGQGISGANVLTF
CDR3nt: TGCGCCAGCAGCTTGGAGGGACAGGGAATCTCTGGGGCCAACGTCCTGACTTTC

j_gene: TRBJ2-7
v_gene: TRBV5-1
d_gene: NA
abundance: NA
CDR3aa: CASSLAGSPGYEQYF
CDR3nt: TGCGCCAGCAGCTTGGCCGGGAGCCCGGGCTACGAGCAGTACTTC

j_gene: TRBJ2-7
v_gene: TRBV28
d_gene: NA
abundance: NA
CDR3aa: CASSLLGQGTSGRAYEQYF
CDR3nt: TGTGCCAGCAGCTTATTGGGACAGGGGACAAGCGGGAGGGCCTACGAGCAGTACTTC

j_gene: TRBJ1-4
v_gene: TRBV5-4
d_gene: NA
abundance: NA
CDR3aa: CASSLSTGTTGEKLFF
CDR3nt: TGTGCCAGCAGCTTGTCAACCGGCACGACAGGCGAAAAACTGTTTTTT

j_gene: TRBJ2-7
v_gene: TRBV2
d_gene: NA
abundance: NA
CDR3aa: CASSPRTVSYEQYF
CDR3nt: TGTGCCAGCAGCCCACGGACAGTCTCCTACGAGCAGTACTTC

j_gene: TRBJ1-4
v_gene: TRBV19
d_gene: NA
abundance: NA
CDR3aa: CASSRGNRDGEKLFF
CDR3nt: TGTGCCAGTAGTAGGGGAAACAGGGATGGCGAAAAACTGTTTTTT

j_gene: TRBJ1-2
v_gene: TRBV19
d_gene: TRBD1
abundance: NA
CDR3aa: CASSRDRGPGGYGYTF
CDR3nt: TGTGCCAGTAGTAGGGACAGGGGCCCCGGAGGATATGGCTACACCTTC

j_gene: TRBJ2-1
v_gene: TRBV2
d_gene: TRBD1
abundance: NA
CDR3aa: CASAGTGANEQFF
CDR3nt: TGTGCCAGCGCCGGGACAGGGGCCAATGAGCAGTTCTTC

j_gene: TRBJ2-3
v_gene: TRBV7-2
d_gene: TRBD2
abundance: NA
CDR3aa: CASSFIAGGRDTQYF
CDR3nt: TGTGCCAGCAGCTTCATAGCGGGAGGGAGAGATACGCAGTATTTT

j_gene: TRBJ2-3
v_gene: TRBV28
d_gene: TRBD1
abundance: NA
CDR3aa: CASSEGQGAMGDTQYF
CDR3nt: TGTGCCAGCAGTGAGGGACAGGGGGCTATGGGGGATACGCAGTATTTT

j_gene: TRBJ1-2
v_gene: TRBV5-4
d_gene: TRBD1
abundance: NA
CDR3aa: CASSRDRGNYGYTF
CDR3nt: TGTGCCAGCAGCCGGGACAGGGGGAACTATGGCTACACCTTC

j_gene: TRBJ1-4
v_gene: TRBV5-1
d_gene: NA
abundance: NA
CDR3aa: CASSLAVLQGSNEKLFF
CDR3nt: TGCGCCAGCAGCTTGGCGGTGTTGCAGGGGAGTAATGAAAAACTGTTTTTT

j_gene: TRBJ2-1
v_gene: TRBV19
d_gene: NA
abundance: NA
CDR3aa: CASSMEGNEQFF
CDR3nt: TGTGCCAGTAGTATGGAGGGGAATGAGCAGTTCTTC

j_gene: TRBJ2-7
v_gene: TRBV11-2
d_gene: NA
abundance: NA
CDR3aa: CASSAGLEYEQYF
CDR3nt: TGTGCCAGCAGCGCGGGGCTAGAGTACGAGCAGTACTTC

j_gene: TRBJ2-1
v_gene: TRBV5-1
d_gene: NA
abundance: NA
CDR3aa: CASVQGVSYNEQFF
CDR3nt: TGCGCCAGCGTCCAAGGGGTCTCCTACAATGAGCAGTTCTTC

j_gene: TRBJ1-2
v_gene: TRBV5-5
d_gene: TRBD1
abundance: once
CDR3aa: CASSTGTGANYGYTF
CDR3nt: TGTGCCAGCAGCACCGGGACAGGGGCTAACTATGGCTACACCTTC

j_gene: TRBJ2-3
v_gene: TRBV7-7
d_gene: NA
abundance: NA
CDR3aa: CASSPDRRTDTQYF
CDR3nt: TGTGCCAGCAGCCCGGACAGACGCACAGATACGCAGTATTTT

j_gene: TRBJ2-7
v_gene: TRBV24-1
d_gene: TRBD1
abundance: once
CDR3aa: CATSDQTRGQAVDEQYF
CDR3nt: TGTGCCACCAGTGATCAGACAAGAGGACAGGCGGTCGACGAGCAGTACTTC

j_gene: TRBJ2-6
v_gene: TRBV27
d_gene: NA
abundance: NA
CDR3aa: CASSLSGHPRGANVLTF
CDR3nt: TGTGCCAGCAGTTTATCGGGACACCCGCGAGGGGCCAACGTCCTGACTTTC

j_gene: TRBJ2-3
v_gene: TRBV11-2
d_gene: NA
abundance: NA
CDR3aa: CASNYKWGGRDTQYF
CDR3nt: TGTGCCAGCAATTACAAGTGGGGGGGCCGAGATACGCAGTATTTT

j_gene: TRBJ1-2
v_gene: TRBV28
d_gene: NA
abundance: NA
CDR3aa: CASQERWYGYTF
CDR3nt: TGTGCCAGCCAGGAACGGTGGTATGGCTACACCTTC

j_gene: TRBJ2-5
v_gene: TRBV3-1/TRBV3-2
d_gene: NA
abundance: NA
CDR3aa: CASSQVPSVAYETQYF
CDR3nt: TGTGCCAGCAGCCAAGTTCCAAGCGTCGCCTATGAGACCCAGTACTTC

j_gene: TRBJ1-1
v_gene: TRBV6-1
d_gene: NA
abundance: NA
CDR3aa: CASSEVGDTEAFF
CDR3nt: TGTGCCAGCAGTGAAGTTGGAGACACTGAAGCTTTCTTT

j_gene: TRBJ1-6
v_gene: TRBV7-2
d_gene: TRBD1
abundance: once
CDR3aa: CASSTQGAVGESPLHF
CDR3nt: TGTGCCAGCAGCACTCAGGGGGCAGTTGGTGAATCACCCCTCCACTTT

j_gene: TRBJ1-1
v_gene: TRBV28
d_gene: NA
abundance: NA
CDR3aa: CASGLGARMNTEAFF
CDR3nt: TGTGCCAGCGGGTTGGGGGCGAGGATGAACACTGAAGCTTTCTTT

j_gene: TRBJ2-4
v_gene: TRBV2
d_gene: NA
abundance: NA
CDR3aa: CASSETGGNLAKNIQYF
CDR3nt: TGTGCCAGCAGTGAAACCGGGGGAAACCTGGCCAAAAACATTCAGTACTTC

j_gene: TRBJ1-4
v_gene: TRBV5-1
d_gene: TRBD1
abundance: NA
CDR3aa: CASSLGDRYPYATNEKLFF
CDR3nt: TGCGCCAGCAGCTTGGGGGACAGGTACCCTTATGCAACTAATGAAAAACTGTTTTTT

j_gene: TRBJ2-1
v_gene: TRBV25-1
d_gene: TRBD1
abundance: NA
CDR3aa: CASSPARAGGLNEQFF
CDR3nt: TGTGCCAGCAGCCCAGCCCGGGCAGGGGGCCTCAATGAGCAGTTCTTC

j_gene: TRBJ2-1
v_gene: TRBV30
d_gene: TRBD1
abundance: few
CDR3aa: CAWKSPDRENNEQFF
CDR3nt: TGTGCCTGGAAATCCCCCGACAGGGAAAACAATGAGCAGTTCTTC

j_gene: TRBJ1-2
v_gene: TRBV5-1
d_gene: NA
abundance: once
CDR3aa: CASSLGQGGGYGYTF
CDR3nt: TGCGCCAGCAGCTTGGGTCAGGGCGGTGGCTATGGCTACACCTTC

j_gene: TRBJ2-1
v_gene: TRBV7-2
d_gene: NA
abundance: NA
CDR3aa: CASSSRGTADEQFF
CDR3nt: TGTGCCAGCAGCTCTCGGGGGACCGCGGATGAGCAGTTCTTC

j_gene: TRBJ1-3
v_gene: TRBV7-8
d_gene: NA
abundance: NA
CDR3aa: CASSPLRVSGNTIYF
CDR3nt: TGTGCCAGCAGCCCCCTCAGGGTCTCTGGAAACACCATATATTTT

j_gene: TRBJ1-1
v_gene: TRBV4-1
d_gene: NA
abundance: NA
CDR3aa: CASSQLTENTEAFF
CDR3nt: TGCGCCAGCAGCCAGCTGACAGAAAACACTGAAGCTTTCTTT